This passage covers 2 T cell receptor beta chains from one sample sequenced in a study of T cell responses to AZD1222 COVID-19 vaccine. Profiled with immunoSEQ multiplex PCR; TCRdb holds only in-frame clones, not every one. The repertoire consists of about 140,000 clones, with 90% occurring once and the leading ten covering around 3.7%. The sample consisted of peripheral blood, taken on day 0 of AZD1222 vaccination. Receptor source: an adult in good health.

The rearrangement links TRBV29-1 to TRBJ1-2; weak D call: TRBD1 (5 bases). This CDR3 has 14 amino acids. The V gene lost 0 bases and the J gene lost 6 bases, with 14 bases spanning the gap. Looked up from germline, CDR1 is SQVTM and CDR2 is ANQGSEA. Here the CDR3 DNA reads TGCAGCGTTGAAGAAGGGGCGGGGACCCATGGCTACACCTTC. This codes for CSVEEGAGTHGYTF.

The genes are TRBV11-3 and TRBJ2-5, with D possibly matching TRBD2 (5 bases). Trimming stripped 4 bases from V and 0 bases from J, with 21 bases between. Germline V gives CDR1 SGHNT, CDR2 YENEEA. The CDR3 is made up of 18 amino acids. CDR3 in DNA: TGTGCCAGCAGCTCTCCCCTGACTATTGGCCCATACCAAGAGACCCAGTACTTC. It specifies CASSSPLTIGPYQETQYF.